This TCR beta chain is from a study of OX40 agonist ivuxolimab in advanced cancers. With regard to this clone: Its specificity is unknown.

The CDR3 spans 16 residues. From germline, CDR1 is SGHRS and CDR2 YFSETQ. V lost 4 bases, J lost 6 bases, and 11 bases stayed unmatched. Clones were read by immunoSEQ multiplex PCR, and TCRdb kept only the in-frame ones, dropping some. The profile shows roughly 70,000 clones, 86% of them singletons. Study-wide results and limits: The study observed clonal expansion of CD4+ and CD8+ blood T cells by week 6 at 0.1 to 3.0 mg/kg. Researchers did not establish what antigens the expanded peripheral T cells target.

The chain links TRBV5-1 to TRBJ2-2, with 8 bases lining up with TRBD2. The specimen comprised CD4+ or CD8+ T cells sorted from blood, sampled in a trial of the OX40 agonist ivuxolimab. The TCR was taken from an adult with an advanced solid tumor such as melanoma, head and neck, liver or kidney cancer. CDR3 loop: CASSLGPGLVPGELFF. The CDR3 DNA follows: TGCGCCAGCAGCCTTGGACCGGGACTAGTCCCCGGGGAGCTGTTTTTT.